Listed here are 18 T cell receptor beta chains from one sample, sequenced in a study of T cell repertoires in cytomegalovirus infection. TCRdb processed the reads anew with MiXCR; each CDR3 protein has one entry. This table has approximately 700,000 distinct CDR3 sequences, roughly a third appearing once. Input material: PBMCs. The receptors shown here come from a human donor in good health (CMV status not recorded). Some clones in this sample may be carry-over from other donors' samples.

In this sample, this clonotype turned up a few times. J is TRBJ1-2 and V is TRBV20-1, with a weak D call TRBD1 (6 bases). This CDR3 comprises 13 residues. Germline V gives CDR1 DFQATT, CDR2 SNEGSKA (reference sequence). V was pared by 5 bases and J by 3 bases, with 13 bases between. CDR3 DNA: TGCAGTGCTTCGGCGGGGGGCTACTATGGCTACACCTTC. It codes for CSASAGGYYGYTF.

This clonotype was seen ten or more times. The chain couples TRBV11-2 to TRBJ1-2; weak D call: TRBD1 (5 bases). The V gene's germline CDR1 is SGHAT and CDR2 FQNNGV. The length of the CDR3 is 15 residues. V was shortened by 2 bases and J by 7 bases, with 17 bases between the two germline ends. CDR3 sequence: CASSLYTGDLSGYTF. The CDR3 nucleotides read TGTGCCAGCAGCTTATATACCGGGGACCTTTCTGGCTACACCTTC. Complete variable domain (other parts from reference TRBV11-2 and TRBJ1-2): EAGVAQSPRYKIIEKRQSVAFWCNPISGHATLYWYQQILGQGPKLLIQFQNNGVVDDSQLPKDRFSAERLKGVDSTLKIQPAKLEDSAVYLCASSLYTGDLSGYTFGSGTRLTVV.

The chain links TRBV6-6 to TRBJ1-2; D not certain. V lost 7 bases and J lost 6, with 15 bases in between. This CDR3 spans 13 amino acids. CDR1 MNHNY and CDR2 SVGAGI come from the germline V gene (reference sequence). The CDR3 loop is CASTPGGYDGYTF. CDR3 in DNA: TGTGCCAGCACACCGGGAGGGTACGATGGCTACACCTTC.

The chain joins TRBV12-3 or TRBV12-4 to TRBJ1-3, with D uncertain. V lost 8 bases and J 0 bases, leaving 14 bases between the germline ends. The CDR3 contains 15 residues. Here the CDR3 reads CASGLGLRSGNTIYF. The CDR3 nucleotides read TGTGCCAGCGGGCTTGGGCTCCGCTCTGGAAACACCATATATTTT.

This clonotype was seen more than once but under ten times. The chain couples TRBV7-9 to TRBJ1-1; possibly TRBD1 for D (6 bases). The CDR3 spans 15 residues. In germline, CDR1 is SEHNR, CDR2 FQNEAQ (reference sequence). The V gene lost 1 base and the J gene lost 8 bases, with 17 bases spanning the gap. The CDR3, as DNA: TGTGCCAGCAGCTTAGTTCAGGGGACCCACCTCGAAGCTTTCTTT. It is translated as CASSLVQGTHLEAFF.

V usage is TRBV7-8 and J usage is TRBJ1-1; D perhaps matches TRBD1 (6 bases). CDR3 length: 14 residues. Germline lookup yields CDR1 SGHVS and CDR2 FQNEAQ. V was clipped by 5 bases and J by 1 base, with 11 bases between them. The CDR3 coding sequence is TGTGCCAGCAGCCGTGGGACATGGAACACTGAAGCTTTCTTT. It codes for CASSRGTWNTEAFF.

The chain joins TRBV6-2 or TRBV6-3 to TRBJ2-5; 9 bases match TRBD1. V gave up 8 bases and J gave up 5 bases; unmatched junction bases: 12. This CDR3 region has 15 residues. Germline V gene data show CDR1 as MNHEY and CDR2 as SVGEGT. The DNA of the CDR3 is TGTGCCAGCTGCTACGGGACAGGGTTTGGGGAGACCCAGTACTTC. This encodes CASCYGTGFGETQYF.

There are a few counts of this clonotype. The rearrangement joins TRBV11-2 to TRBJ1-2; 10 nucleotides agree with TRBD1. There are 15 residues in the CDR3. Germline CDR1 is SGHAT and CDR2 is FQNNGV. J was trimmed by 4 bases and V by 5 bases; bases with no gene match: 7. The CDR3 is CASSPDRGRGYGYTF. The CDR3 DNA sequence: TGTGCCAGCAGCCCAGACAGGGGGCGGGGCTATGGCTACACCTTC.

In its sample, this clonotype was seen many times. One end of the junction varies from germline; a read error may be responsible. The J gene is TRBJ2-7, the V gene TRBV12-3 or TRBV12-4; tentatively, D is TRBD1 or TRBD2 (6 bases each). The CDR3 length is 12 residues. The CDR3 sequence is CASSLGGNEQYF. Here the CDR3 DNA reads TGTGCCAGCAGCTTAGGGGGGAACGAGCAGTACTTC.

The CDR3 is CASSLAGSPWSYTF. Here the CDR3 DNA reads TGTGCCAGCAGCTTAGCAGGGTCTCCTTGGAGCTACACCTTC. This chain connects TRBV7-2 to TRBJ1-2; no firm D call. The CDR3 loop spans 14 amino acids. V was cut by 0 bases and J by 9 bases, with 14 bases left in between. The germline gives CDR1 SGHTA, CDR2 FQGNSA.

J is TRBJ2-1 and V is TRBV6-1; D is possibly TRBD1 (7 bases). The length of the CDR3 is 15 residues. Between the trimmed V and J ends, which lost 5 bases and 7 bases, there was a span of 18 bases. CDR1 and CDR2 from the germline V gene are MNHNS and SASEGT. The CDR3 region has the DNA TGTGCCAGCAGTCGACAGGGCGTGGCGGGAAATGAGCAGTTCTTC. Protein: CASSRQGVAGNEQFF.

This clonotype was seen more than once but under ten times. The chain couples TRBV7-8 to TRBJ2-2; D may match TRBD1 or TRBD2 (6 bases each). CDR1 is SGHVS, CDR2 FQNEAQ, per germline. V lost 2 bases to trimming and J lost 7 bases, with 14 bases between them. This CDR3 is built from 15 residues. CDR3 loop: CASSLSLGGIGELFF. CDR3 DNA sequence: TGTGCCAGCAGCTTATCCCTAGGGGGGATCGGGGAGCTGTTTTTT.

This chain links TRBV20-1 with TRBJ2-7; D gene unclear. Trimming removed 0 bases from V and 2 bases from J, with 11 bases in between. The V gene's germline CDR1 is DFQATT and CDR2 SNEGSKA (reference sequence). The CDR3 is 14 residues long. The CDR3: CSARDGKDAYEQYF. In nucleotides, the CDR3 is TGCAGTGCTAGAGATGGGAAGGACGCCTACGAGCAGTACTTC.

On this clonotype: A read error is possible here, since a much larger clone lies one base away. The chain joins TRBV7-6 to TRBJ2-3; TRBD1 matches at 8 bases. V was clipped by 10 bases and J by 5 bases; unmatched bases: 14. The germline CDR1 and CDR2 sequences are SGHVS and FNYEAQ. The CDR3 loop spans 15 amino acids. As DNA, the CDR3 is TGTGCCATCTTGACAGGGGTTTCGTCCGGAGATACGCAGTATTTT. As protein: CAILTGVSSGDTQYF.

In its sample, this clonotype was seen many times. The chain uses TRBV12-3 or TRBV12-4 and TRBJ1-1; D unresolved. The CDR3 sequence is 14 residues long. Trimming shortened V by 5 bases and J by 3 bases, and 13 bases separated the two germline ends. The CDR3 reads CASSRDLGHTEAFF. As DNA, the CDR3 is TGTGCCAGCAGTCGAGATTTAGGGCACACTGAAGCTTTCTTT.

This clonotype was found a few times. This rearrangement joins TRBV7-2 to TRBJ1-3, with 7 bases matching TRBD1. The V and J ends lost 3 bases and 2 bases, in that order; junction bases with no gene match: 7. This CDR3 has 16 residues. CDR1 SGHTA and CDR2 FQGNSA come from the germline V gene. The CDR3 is CASSFVNRGTGNTIYF. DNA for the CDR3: TGTGCCAGCAGCTTCGTTAACAGGGGAACTGGAAACACCATATATTTT.

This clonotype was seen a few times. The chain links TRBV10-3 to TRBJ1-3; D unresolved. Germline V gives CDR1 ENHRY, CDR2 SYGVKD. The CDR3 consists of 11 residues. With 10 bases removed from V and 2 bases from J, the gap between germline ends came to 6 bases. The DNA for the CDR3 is TGTGCCACCTCAACTGGAAACACCATATATTTT. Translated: CATSTGNTIYF.

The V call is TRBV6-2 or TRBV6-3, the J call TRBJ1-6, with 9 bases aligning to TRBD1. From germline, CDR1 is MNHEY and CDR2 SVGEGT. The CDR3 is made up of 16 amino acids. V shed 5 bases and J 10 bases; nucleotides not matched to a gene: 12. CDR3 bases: TGTGCCAGCAGTCGATCGGGGGACAGGGTACGATCACCCCTCCACTTT. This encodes CASSRSGDRVRSPLHF.